Reported below is one TCR beta chain. What it binds is not known. This entry belongs to a study of monozygotic twins with cystic fibrosis. Study in general: Roughly 2.8 micrograms of fragmented DNA underwent approximately 15 PCR cycles for library preparation.

From germline, CDR1 is MGHRA and CDR2 YSYEKL. The CDR3 totals 18 residues. J lost 6 bases, V lost 2 bases, and 16 bases had no gene match. Notes on the study in general: Median Simpson clonality of approximately 0.0088 suggested naive T cells predominated. Unrelated CF individuals shared fewer identical clonotypes than monozygotic CF twins.

The repertoire was sequenced with immunoSEQ multiplex PCR; TCRdb's copy has only in-frame clones and lacks some. Of around 10,000 clones listed, around 95% were seen once; the top ten hold roughly 0.8%. Specimen: blood. This TCR derives from a boy younger than 18 with cystic fibrosis. V gene TRBV4-1 combines with J gene TRBJ2-7; TRBD1 agrees at 10 bases. In DNA, the CDR3 is TGCGCCAGCAGCCAACTCTACCAGGCGGGACAGGGGATATCCGAGCAGTACTTC. It translates to CASSQLYQAGQGISEQYF.